The 2 T cell receptor beta chains listed next were all sequenced from one sample in a study of blood T cell repertoires in COVID-19. Using immunoSEQ multiplex PCR, the repertoire was profiled, and TCRdb retains in-frame clones only, with some absent. The data show around 140,000 clones, around 83% seen once. The sample consisted of peripheral blood. These receptors were collected from a woman aged 60-70 years with acute or convalescent COVID-19.

The V call is TRBV7-8, the J call TRBJ1-2; a weak D match, TRBD1 (6 bases). CDR1 SGHVS and CDR2 FQNEAQ come from the germline V gene. This CDR3 is 14 amino acids long. V lost 1 base to trimming and J lost 1 base, with 7 bases between them. The CDR3, as DNA: TGTGCCAGCAGCTTAGGGACAGATAACTATGGCTACACCTTC. Protein sequence: CASSLGTDNYGYTF.

The rearrangement joins TRBV5-1 to TRBJ2-1; weak D call: TRBD2 (7 bases). V was pared by 3 bases and J by 6 bases, with 16 bases between. The CDR3 runs to 15 residues. The V gene's germline CDR1 is SGHRS and CDR2 YFSETQ. CDR3 in amino acids: CASSSEAGALNEQFF. In nucleotides, the CDR3 is TGCGCCAGCAGCTCGGAGGCGGGGGCTCTCAATGAGCAGTTCTTC.